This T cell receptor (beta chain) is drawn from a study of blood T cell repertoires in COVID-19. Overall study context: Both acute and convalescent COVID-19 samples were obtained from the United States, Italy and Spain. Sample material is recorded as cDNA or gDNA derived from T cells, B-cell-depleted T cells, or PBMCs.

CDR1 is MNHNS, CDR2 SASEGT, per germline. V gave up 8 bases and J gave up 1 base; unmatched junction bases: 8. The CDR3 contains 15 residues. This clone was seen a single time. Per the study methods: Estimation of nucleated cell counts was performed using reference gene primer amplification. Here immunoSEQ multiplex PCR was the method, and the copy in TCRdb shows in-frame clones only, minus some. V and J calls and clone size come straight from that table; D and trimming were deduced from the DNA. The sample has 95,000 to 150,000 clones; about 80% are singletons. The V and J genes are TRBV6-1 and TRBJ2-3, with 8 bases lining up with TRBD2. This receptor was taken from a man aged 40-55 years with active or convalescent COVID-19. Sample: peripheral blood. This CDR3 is CASCKRAGGTDTQYF. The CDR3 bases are TGTGCCAGCTGCAAGAGAGCGGGGGGCACAGATACGCAGTATTTT.